This TCR beta chain was documented in a study of regulatory T cells in long-lasting Graves disease. CDR3 regions were amplified by Arm-PCR using iRepertoire HTBI primers to build TCR beta libraries. TCRdb passed the multiplex PCR reads through MiXCR, listing each CDR3 protein once. Here the sample spans approximately 300,000 distinct CDR3 sequences, under 20% being singletons. The CDR3 loop spans 13 amino acids. Trimming took 8 bases from V and 2 from J; bases not matched to a gene: 2. Germline assignment: CDR1 MDHEN and CDR2 SYDVKM. Ten or more counts support this clonotype. This sample's time point: newly diagnosed GD, antithyroid drugs for less than 3 months. Researchers made the TCR library from RNA that was extracted from PBMCs. It was by American Thyroid Association guidelines that Graves' disease was diagnosed.

This chain connects TRBV28 to TRBJ2-1; 8 positions agree with TRBD2. The source material was peripheral blood mononuclear cells (PBMCs), sampled at new diagnosis, from a patient treated with antithyroid drugs. The receptor was isolated from a female donor with Graves disease. The DNA of the CDR3 is TGTGCCAGCCGGGAGGGCGCCTACAATGAGCAGTTCTTC. This gives the protein CASREGAYNEQFF.